What follows are 25 T cell receptor beta chains derived from one specimen sequenced in a study of PD-1 blockade in classical Hodgkin lymphoma. Time point: cycle 4 day 1 (C4D1), after five to seven weeks of nivolumab. Each patient experienced a relapse that followed autologous stem cell transplantation, and brentuximab vedotin exposure varied. Magnetic negative selection was used to purify CD4+ T cells from thawed PBMCs. Using immunoSEQ multiplex PCR, the repertoire was profiled, and TCRdb retains in-frame clones only, with some absent. The table lists roughly 29,000 clones, approximately 80% of them singletons. This sample comprised CD4+ T cells from blood, obtained before the fourth cycle of nivolumab. Receptors originate from a human donor with classical Hodgkin lymphoma.

The genes are TRBV7-2 and TRBJ2-5; TRBD2 might be the D (5 bases). The DNA end is a closer match to TRBJ2-7, so the J assignment may be wrong. CDR3 length: 14 amino acids. Germline V gene data show CDR1 as SGHTA and CDR2 as FQGNSA. The CDR3 reads CASSAGPASYEQYF. DNA of the CDR3: TGTGCCAGCAGCGCGGGCCCTGCCTCCTACGAGCAGTACTTC.

This rearrangement joins TRBV29-1 to TRBJ2-1; 7 bases are shared with TRBD1. This CDR3 region has 12 residues. J gave up 7 bases and V 7 bases, and 7 bases lay outside the gene matches. CDR1 and CDR2 (germline): SQVTM, ANQGSEA. CDR3 protein: CSGNRGGNEQFF. The CDR3 nucleotides read TGCAGCGGAAACAGGGGTGGGAATGAGCAGTTCTTC.

This chain uses TRBV19 with TRBJ1-5; D might be TRBD1 (6 bases). Per germline, CDR1 LNHDA and CDR2 SQIVND (reference sequence). There are 15 residues in the CDR3. V dropped 3 bases and J dropped 3 bases, with 12 bases sitting between them. The CDR3 spells CASSINRAFNQPQHF. CDR3 DNA: TGTGCCAGTAGTATTAACAGGGCCTTCAATCAGCCCCAGCATTTT. Together with reference TRBV19 and TRBJ1-5, the CDR3 gives the full variable domain: DGGITQSPKYLFRKEGQNVTLSCEQNLNHDAMYWYRQDPGQGLRLIYYSQIVNDFQKGDIAEGYSVSREKKESFPLTVTSAQKNPTAFYLCASSINRAFNQPQHFGDGTRLSIL.

This chain joins TRBV18 and TRBJ1-4; tentatively, D is TRBD1 (5 bases). Germline loops: CDR1 KGHSH, CDR2 LQKENI. The CDR3 runs 15 residues. V dropped 0 bases and J dropped 7 bases, with 12 bases sitting between them. CDR3: CASSPPAGEGEKLFF. The CDR3, as DNA: TGTGCCAGCTCACCACCCGCGGGGGAGGGTGAAAAACTGTTTTTT.

The chain links TRBV18 to TRBJ1-1; no clear D. The CDR3 covers 14 residues. Deletions cut 6 bases from V and 0 bases from J, with 11 bases between. Germline V gene lookup returns CDR1 KGHSH and CDR2 LQKENI. The CDR3 DNA is TGTGCCAGCTCGACACAGCCCATGAACACTGAAGCTTTCTTT. Translation gives CASSTQPMNTEAFF.

This chain uses TRBV6-5 with TRBJ1-1, with no clear D. The CDR3 length is 13 residues. The germline V gene encodes CDR1 MNHEY and CDR2 SVGAGI. Trimming removed 7 bases from V and 0 bases from J, with 9 bases in between. The DNA of the CDR3 is TGTGCCAGCAAACGGTGGATGAACACTGAAGCTTTCTTT. Amino acids: CASKRWMNTEAFF.

J is TRBJ2-7 and V is TRBV11-2; tentatively, D is TRBD1 (5 bases). The CDR3 contains 13 residues. Germline V lookup: CDR1 SGHAT, CDR2 FQNNGV. V lost 2 bases and J lost 3, with 8 bases in between. The CDR3 DNA sequence: TGTGCCAGCAGCTTAATCCAGGGCTACGAGCAGTACTTC. This encodes CASSLIQGYEQYF.

This clone showed up just a few times. The chain is built from TRBV6-1 and TRBJ2-1, with TRBD2 matching 9 bases. There are 15 residues in the CDR3. The V gene's germline CDR1 is MNHNS and CDR2 SASEGT. Unmatched junction bases numbered 6, after V lost 6 bases and J lost 3 bases. CDR3 nucleotide sequence: TGTGCCAGCAGCTCCAGCGGGAGGTTCTACAATGAGCAGTTCTTC. This gives the protein CASSSSGRFYNEQFF.

The rearrangement joins TRBV5-6 to TRBJ2-5; D tentatively fits TRBD1 or TRBD2 (6 bases each). Germline CDR1 and CDR2: SGHDT and YYEEEE. The CDR3 consists of 16 residues. The V and J ends lost 4 bases and 0 bases respectively, with 16 bases between them. CDR3 nucleotide sequence: TGTGCCAGCAGCAGGCCCGGGGGCCCTTACCAAGAGACCCAGTACTTC. It codes for CASSRPGGPYQETQYF.

Only one count was recorded for this clone. V and J are TRBV10-3 and TRBJ2-1, with 9 bases aligning to TRBD2. The germline V gene encodes CDR1 ENHRY and CDR2 SYGVKD. The CDR3 has 14 amino acids. J gave up 2 bases and V 5 bases, and 1 base lay outside the gene matches. As DNA, the CDR3 is TGTGCCATCAGTTTAGCGGGAGCCTACAATGAGCAGTTCTTC. Its translation is CAISLAGAYNEQFF.

J is TRBJ2-1 and V is TRBV5-4; 10 bases match TRBD1. With 4 bases clipped from V and 5 bases from J, the junction kept 6 bases outside the gene matches. The CDR3 spans 15 residues. Germline V gene sequence: CDR1 SGHNT, CDR2 YYREEE (reference sequence). This CDR3 reads CASSQDRGGHNEQFF. CDR3 DNA sequence: TGTGCCAGCAGCCAGGACAGGGGGGGTCACAATGAGCAGTTCTTC.

The V gene is TRBV7-4, the J gene TRBJ2-7, with no clear D. The V gene's germline CDR1 is SGHVT and CDR2 SQSDAQ. The V gene lost 1 base and the J gene lost 3 bases, with 13 bases spanning the gap. The CDR3 runs 15 residues. The CDR3 DNA is TGTGCCAGCAGCTTAGGAGATGGCTGCTTCTACGAGCAGTACTTC. The encoded protein is CASSLGDGCFYEQYF.

The sample holds a few counts of this clone. The V gene is TRBV30, the J gene TRBJ2-5; maybe TRBD1 (5 bases). V lost 1 base to trimming and J lost 4 bases, with 16 bases between them. Per germline, CDR1 GTSNPN and CDR2 SVGIG (reference sequence). This CDR3 has 15 amino acids. CDR3 sequence reads: CAWSATRRTLETQYF. The CDR3 DNA reads TGTGCCTGGAGTGCCACCCGGCGGACATTAGAGACCCAGTACTTC.

The chain couples TRBV11-2 to TRBJ2-1; D gene unclear. The V end was cut by 2 bases, the J end by 4 bases, with 6 bases between. The CDR3 has 13 amino acids. Germline CDR1 reads SGHAT; CDR2 reads FQNNGV. The CDR3 nucleotides read TGTGCCAGCAGCTTACAGCCATACAATGAGCAGTTCTTC. It specifies CASSLQPYNEQFF.

V is TRBV6-5 and J is TRBJ1-1; D is uncertain. Germline values: CDR1 MNHEY, CDR2 SVGAGI. Trimming removed 6 bases from V and 5 bases from J, with 13 bases in between. The CDR3 length is 13 residues. The DNA of the CDR3 is TGTGCCAGCAGGATCCAGCGGTGGACTGAAGCTTTCTTT. Its protein is CASRIQRWTEAFF.

This rearrangement joins TRBV5-4 to TRBJ1-4; 8 bases map to TRBD1. V was pared by 3 bases and J by 6 bases, with 4 bases of the junction left unmatched. Germline values: CDR1 SGHNT, CDR2 YYREEE (reference sequence). The CDR3 covers 14 residues. The CDR3 nucleotides read TGTGCCAGCAGCTGGACAGGGTCCGATGAAAAACTGTTTTTT. Translated: CASSWTGSDEKLFF.

This clone has only a few counts. The rearrangement uses TRBV5-4 and TRBJ1-2; D not certain. In germline, CDR1 is SGHNT, CDR2 YYREEE (reference sequence). The V end lost 3 bases, the J end lost 7 bases, and 10 bases lay between the germline ends. The CDR3 has 12 amino acids. In nucleotides, the CDR3 is TGTGCCAGCAGCTACAGCCAACTTGGCTACACCTTC. Its translation is CASSYSQLGYTF. Full variable domain (remainder filled in from reference TRBV5-4 and TRBJ1-2): ETGVTQSPTHLIKTRGQQVTLRCSSQSGHNTVSWYQQALGQGPQFIFQYYREEENGRGNFPPRFSGLQFPNYSSELNVNALELDDSALYLCASSYSQLGYTFGSGTRLTVV.

The table lists this clone with a few counts. The genes are TRBV6-5 and TRBJ1-2; D unclear. The germline CDR1 and CDR2 sequences are MNHEY and SVGAGI. CDR3 length: 13 residues. V lost 2 bases and J lost 3, with 7 bases in between. The DNA for the CDR3 is TGTGCCAGCAGTTACGCCGGACACTATGGCTACACCTTC. Translating gives CASSYAGHYGYTF.

The V and J genes are TRBV27 and TRBJ1-2; 7 bases align to TRBD1. This CDR3 is 15 amino acids long. Germline lookup yields CDR1 MNHEY and CDR2 SMNVEV (reference sequence). With 4 bases clipped from V and 1 base from J, the junction kept 6 bases outside the gene matches. In DNA form, the CDR3 reads TGTGCCAGCAGTTCACGGACAGGACTTAACTATGGCTACACCTTC. Translation: CASSSRTGLNYGYTF.

V gene TRBV5-4 combines with J gene TRBJ1-2; tentative D call: TRBD1 (5 bases). Trimming removed 4 bases at V and 4 bases at J, with 14 bases between. Germline V gene lookup returns CDR1 SGHNT and CDR2 YYREEE (reference sequence). The CDR3 sequence is 14 residues long. In DNA, the CDR3 is TGTGCCAGCAGCGATTGGGAGCAGGGCTATGGCTACACCTTC. Protein sequence: CASSDWEQGYGYTF.

This chain joins TRBV5-6 and TRBJ2-7; D not resolved. CDR3 size: 12 residues. Looked up from germline, CDR1 is SGHDT and CDR2 is YYEEEE. V lost 4 bases and J lost 2, with 7 bases in between. As DNA, the CDR3 is TGTGCCAGCAGCCAAACTCCCTACGAGCAGTACTTC. Encoded protein: CASSQTPYEQYF. Filled out from reference TRBV5-6 and TRBJ2-7, the complete variable domain reads DAGVTQSPTHLIKTRGQQVTLRCSPKSGHDTVSWYQQALGQGPQFIFQYYEEEERQRGNFPDRFSGHQFPNYSSELNVNALLLGDSALYLCASSQTPYEQYFGPGTRLTVT.

V gene TRBV13 combines with J gene TRBJ2-1; TRBD2 matches at 12 bases. V lost 0 bases, J lost 8 bases, and 17 bases stayed unmatched. Germline V gene data show CDR1 as PRHDT and CDR2 as FYEKMQ (reference sequence). This CDR3 has 20 amino acids. The CDR3: CASSLGPGLLLAGGSHEQFF. In DNA form, the CDR3 reads TGTGCCAGCAGCTTAGGCCCCGGCTTGTTACTAGCGGGGGGTTCCCATGAGCAGTTCTTC.

The chain employs TRBV5-1 and TRBJ1-2; a possible D gene is TRBD1 (5 bases). Germline V gene sequence: CDR1 SGHRS, CDR2 YFSETQ. This CDR3 is built from 13 residues. Trimming left V 0 bases short and J 3 bases short, with 6 bases between. CDR3 nucleotides: TGCGCCAGCAGCTTGGTAGGGGACTATGGCTACACCTTC. Amino acid sequence: CASSLVGDYGYTF.

This clone was picked up a small number of times. The rearrangement joins TRBV6-5 to TRBJ2-7; 9 positions agree with TRBD1. Germline V CDR1 and CDR2: MNHEY, SVGAGI. The length of the CDR3 is 14 residues. V shed 6 bases and J 3 bases; nucleotides not matched to a gene: 6. Here the CDR3 reads CASRGRQGDYEQYF. CDR3 coding DNA: TGTGCCAGCAGGGGGAGACAGGGGGACTACGAGCAGTACTTC.

CDR3 amino acids: CASSYGRLQETQYF. DNA for the CDR3: TGTGCCAGCAGTTACGGCAGGCTCCAAGAGACCCAGTACTTC. The chain combines TRBV6-6 with TRBJ2-5; D is uncertain. Germline assignment: CDR1 MNHNY and CDR2 SVGAGI (reference sequence). The CDR3 sequence is 14 residues long. The ends were cut back, 2 bases at V and 1 base at J, with 8 bases in the middle.